These 18 T cell receptor beta chains were all obtained from the same sample, sequenced in a study of CD8 T cells in ankylosing spondylitis (dated by TCRdb to the late 2010s). The library was made by 5' RACE. The listed sequencing device is Illumina HiSeq 2500. TCRdb reprocessing: public reads trimmed at Q25 with fastp, clones called with MiXCR, in-frame beta chains kept. Every CDR3 protein is listed once, alongside the most common genes and DNA of its rows. This sample holds about 200,000 distinct CDR3 sequences; about a quarter were observed only once. The ten most abundant clones make up approximately 6.6% of the sample. The source material was blood, either unsorted or a sorted T cell fraction (not recorded which). Receptor source: a male donor with ankylosing spondylitis or in good health (not recorded which).

The rearrangement joins TRBV6-1 to TRBJ1-2; D is undetermined. Germline loops: CDR1 MNHNS, CDR2 SASEGT. V dropped 6 bases and J dropped 8 bases, with 16 bases sitting between them. The CDR3 contains 13 residues. CDR3 in amino acids: CASRTGPTRGYTF. The DNA for the CDR3 is TGTGCCAGCAGAACCGGGCCGACACGGGGCTACACCTTC.

J is TRBJ2-1 and V is TRBV7-9, with TRBD2 as a possible D gene (6 bases). V lost 5 bases and J 3 bases, leaving 17 bases between the germline ends. CDR1 is SEHNR and CDR2 is FQNEAQ in the germline V gene (reference sequence). The CDR3 runs to 16 residues. The CDR3 here is CASSAGTLQYYNEQFF. Here the CDR3 DNA reads TGTGCCAGCAGCGCAGGGACTCTCCAATACTACAATGAGCAGTTCTTC.

This clonotype was detected a few times. The gene calls are TRBV29-1 and TRBJ1-3; a weak D match, TRBD1 (5 bases). The CDR3 loop spans 15 amino acids. Germline V lookup: CDR1 SQVTM, CDR2 ANQGSEA. V was clipped by 0 bases and J by 4 bases, with 13 bases between them. The CDR3 reads CSVEDQGGPGNTIYF. The CDR3 bases are TGCAGCGTTGAAGATCAGGGAGGGCCCGGAAACACCATATATTTT.

This clonotype was seen only a few times. The V call is TRBV4-3, the J call TRBJ2-7; D is ambiguous. From germline, CDR1 is LGHNA and CDR2 YSLEER. The CDR3 covers 13 residues. Trimming pared 0 bases from V and 4 bases from J, leaving 7 bases between. The CDR3 protein is CASSQDRRYEQYF. CDR3 in DNA: TGCGCCAGCAGCCAAGATCGAAGGTACGAGCAGTACTTC.

This clonotype was counted a few times. This chain connects TRBV20-1 to TRBJ1-5, with unresolved D. The CDR3 has 13 amino acids. Germline-derived CDR1 and CDR2 are DFQATT and SNEGSKA (reference sequence). Between the trimmed V and J ends, which lost 3 bases and 6 bases, there was a span of 12 bases. CDR3 sequence: CSASPLIPQPQHF. CDR3 nucleotide sequence: TGCAGTGCTAGCCCCCTCATTCCTCAGCCCCAGCATTTT.

The chain couples TRBV20-1 to TRBJ2-1; D is unclear. The ends were cut back, 0 bases at V and 6 bases at J, with 15 bases in the middle. Germline CDR1 and CDR2: DFQATT and SNEGSKA (reference sequence). This CDR3 region has 15 residues. The CDR3 here is CSARDRVVPTNEQFF. CDR3 DNA sequence: TGCAGTGCTAGAGATCGAGTGGTGCCCACCAATGAGCAGTTCTTC.

The chain links TRBV12-3 or TRBV12-4 to TRBJ2-1, with D maybe TRBD2 (11 bases). The V end lost 11 bases, the J end lost 3 bases, and 32 bases lay between the germline ends. CDR3 length: 19 residues. CDR3 region: CAFSLGTGDSGRDYNEQFF. The CDR3 coding sequence is TGTGCCTTCAGTTTAGGGACAGGGGATAGCGGGAGGGACTACAATGAGCAGTTCTTC.

This clonotype was picked up many times. This chain connects TRBV6-2 or TRBV6-3 to TRBJ2-3; D is possibly TRBD1 (6 bases). The CDR3 runs to 14 residues. The V end lost 6 bases, the J end lost 0 bases, and 10 bases lay between the germline ends. From germline, CDR1 is MNHEY and CDR2 SVGEGT. Here the CDR3 reads CASSPGVSTDTQYF. The CDR3 DNA reads TGTGCCAGCAGCCCAGGGGTTAGCACAGATACGCAGTATTTT.

This clonotype was detected only a few times. The genes are TRBV12-3 or TRBV12-4 and TRBJ2-2; 8 bases are a match to TRBD1. With 1 base clipped from V and 6 bases from J, the junction kept 4 bases outside the gene matches. This CDR3 spans 15 amino acids. CDR3 sequence reads: CASSLGTGFSGELFF. CDR3 nucleotide sequence: TGTGCCAGCAGTTTAGGGACAGGGTTCTCCGGGGAGCTGTTTTTT.

Of note for this clonotype: This may arise from a read error, as a much more abundant clone is one base away. The V and J genes are TRBV29-1 and TRBJ1-2; 8 bases are shared with TRBD1. The germline V gene encodes CDR1 SQVTM and CDR2 ANQGSEA. The CDR3 sequence is 15 residues long. The CDR3 is CSVVPMTGVDYGYPF. The CDR3 coding sequence is TGCAGCGTTGTGCCAATGACAGGGGTGGACTATGGCTACCCCTTC.

This clonotype was picked up a small number of times. The chain combines TRBV20-1 with TRBJ2-1; TRBD1 matches at 7 bases. Losses at the gene ends were 3 bases for V and 8 bases for J; bases not matched to a gene: 4. The CDR3 has 12 residues. Germline CDR1 DFQATT, CDR2 SNEGSKA (reference sequence). CDR3 DNA sequence: TGCAGTGCTAGGGACAGGAACGATGAGCAGTTCTTC. It translates to CSARDRNDEQFF.

With respect to this clonotype: A much larger clone lies a single base off, so this may be a read error. This chain connects TRBV6-5 to TRBJ1-3; no firm D call. The length of the CDR3 is 16 residues. CDR1 and CDR2 (germline): MNHEY, SVGAGI. The CDR3 nucleotides read TGTGCCAGCAGTTACCACCTTGGGGAGGCTGGAAACCCCATATATTTT. Translation: CASSYHLGEAGNPIYF.

This clonotype was recorded many times. This chain uses TRBV20-1 with TRBJ1-5; maybe TRBD1 (6 bases). Trimming took 3 bases from V and 0 from J, leaving 9 bases between them. CDR1 is DFQATT, CDR2 SNEGSKA, per germline (reference sequence). This CDR3 has 14 residues. CDR3 amino acids: CSARRGNSNQPQHF. The DNA for the CDR3 is TGCAGTGCTAGGAGGGGGAATAGCAATCAGCCCCAGCATTTT.

The chain combines TRBV4-2 with TRBJ2-2; D call uncertain. Germline assignment: CDR1 LGHNA and CDR2 YNFKEQ. Trimming cost V 0 bases and J 1 base, with 3 bases left between them. This CDR3 is 14 amino acids long. CDR3 sequence: CASSQDLNTGELFF. The CDR3 coding sequence is TGTGCCAGCAGCCAAGATTTGAACACCGGGGAGCTGTTTTTT.

This rearrangement joins TRBV11-2 to TRBJ2-7; 11 bases map to TRBD1. The germline V gene encodes CDR1 SGHAT and CDR2 FQNNGV. CDR3 length: 14 residues. J lost 6 bases, V lost 5 bases, and 6 bases had no gene match. CDR3: CASSNGQGAPEQYF. The DNA of the CDR3 is TGTGCCAGCAGCAATGGACAGGGGGCCCCCGAGCAGTACTTC.

The genes are TRBV20-1 and TRBJ2-1; no firm D call. The CDR3 has 16 residues. The germline V gene has CDR1 DFQATT and CDR2 SNEGSKA (reference sequence). Trimming cost V 2 bases and J 0 bases, with 14 bases left between them. The DNA for the CDR3 is TGCAGTGCTAGACCCCGGATGGGTTACTCCTACAATGAGCAGTTCTTC. Translated, it gives CSARPRMGYSYNEQFF.

The sample holds a few counts of this clonotype. This chain connects TRBV20-1 to TRBJ1-4; 9 nucleotides line up with TRBD1. The CDR3 totals 14 residues. The ends lost 6 bases at V and 10 bases at J; junction bases unmatched: 12. The germline CDR1 and CDR2 sequences are DFQATT and SNEGSKA (reference sequence). The CDR3 coding sequence is TGCAGTGCCCGATCCAGGACAGGGGACGGAAAACTGTTTTTT. Translated, it gives CSARSRTGDGKLFF.

In this sample, this clonotype turned up many times. The chain employs TRBV7-8 and TRBJ2-7; D is perhaps TRBD2 (6 bases). The CDR3 has 18 residues. Germline values: CDR1 SGHVS, CDR2 FQNEAQ. V lost 2 bases and J lost 7, with 27 bases in between. CDR3 residues: CASSLRGLGTPRTEEQYF. The CDR3 bases are TGTGCCAGCAGCTTACGGGGACTTGGGACTCCTAGAACGGAAGAGCAGTACTTC.